The following is a T cell receptor (beta chain) sequence with its context. A junction boundary mismatches the germline segment, possibly from a read error. Germline V lookup: CDR1 LNHDA, CDR2 SQIVND (reference sequence). The CDR3 has 15 amino acids. Unique molecular identifiers were incorporated during preparation of the TCRbeta library. TCRdb fed the PCR reads into MiXCR, producing one record per CDR3 protein. In the table there are 490,000 or so distinct CDR3 sequences, around 13% of which are singletons. This sample stems from a study of T-cell reconstitution after alpha-beta-depleted transplantation in children.

Sequences were derived from PBMCs from the stem cell graft donor, sampled from the stem cell graft. The TCR was taken from a human donor who donated a stem cell graft to a child with combined immunodeficiency. This rearrangement joins TRBV19 to TRBJ1-5; D remains ambiguous. The CDR3 DNA is TGTGCCAGTGGTATCGGCCAGATTAGCAATCAGCCCCAGCATTTT. Encoded protein: CASGIGQISNQPQHF.